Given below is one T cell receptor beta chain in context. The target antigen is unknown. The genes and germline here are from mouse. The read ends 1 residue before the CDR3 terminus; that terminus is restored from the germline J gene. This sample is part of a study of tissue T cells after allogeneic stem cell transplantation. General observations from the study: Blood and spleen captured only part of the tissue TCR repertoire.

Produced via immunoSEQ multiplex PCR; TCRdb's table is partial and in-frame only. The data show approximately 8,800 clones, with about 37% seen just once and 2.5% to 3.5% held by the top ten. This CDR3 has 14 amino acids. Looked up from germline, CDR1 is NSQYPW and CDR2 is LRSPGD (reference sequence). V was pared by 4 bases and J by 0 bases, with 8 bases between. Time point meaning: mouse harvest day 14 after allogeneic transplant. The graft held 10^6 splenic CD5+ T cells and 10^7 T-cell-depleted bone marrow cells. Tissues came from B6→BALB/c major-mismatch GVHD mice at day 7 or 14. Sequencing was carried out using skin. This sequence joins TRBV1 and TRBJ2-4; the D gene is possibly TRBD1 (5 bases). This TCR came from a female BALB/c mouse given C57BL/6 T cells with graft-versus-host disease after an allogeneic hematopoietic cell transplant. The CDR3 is CTCSVEGSQNTLYF. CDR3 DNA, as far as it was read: TGCACCTGCAGTGTGGAGGGGAGTCAAAACACCTTGTAC.